This entry lists 21 T cell receptor beta chains sequenced from one sample in a study of blood T cell repertoires in COVID-19 (dated by TCRdb to about 2020). Library generation was performed with the immunoSEQ multiplex PCR assay. In TCRdb, the immuneACCESS table is reduced to in-frame sequences with V and J assigned. These tables do not hold every clone; where another copy was compared, an unresolved V gene accounts for under half, and the others remain unexplained. For this sample there are about 200,000 clones; roughly 90% appear just once. Jointly, the top ten make up about 6.7% of the sample. Sequencing used peripheral blood. The origin of the receptors is a man aged 35 to 55 with acute or convalescent COVID-19.

The chain couples TRBV11-2 to TRBJ2-5; 11 nucleotides align to TRBD1. The V gene end was trimmed by 3 bases and the J gene end by 2 bases; junction bases not matched to a gene: 2. CDR1 and CDR2 from the germline V gene are SGHAT and FQNNGV. CDR3 length: 15 residues. CDR3 sequence: CASSLDRGLQETQYF. The CDR3 region has the DNA TGTGCCAGCAGCTTGGACAGGGGGCTGCAAGAGACCCAGTACTTC.

The genes are TRBV7-9 and TRBJ2-1; perhaps TRBD1 as D (5 bases). CDR3 length: 12 residues. Trimming removed 5 bases from V and 11 bases from J, with 13 bases in between. Germline V gene sequence: CDR1 SEHNR, CDR2 FQNEAQ (reference sequence). The CDR3 DNA is TGTGCCAGCAGCCCAAGTCTGGGGCAGCAGTTCTTC. This translates into CASSPSLGQQFF.

This clone was recorded only once. V is TRBV5-5 and J is TRBJ2-2; D is ambiguous. Germline CDR1 reads SGHKS; CDR2 reads YYEKEE (reference sequence). V was cut by 0 bases and J by 4 bases, with 4 bases left in between. The CDR3 length is 13 residues. The CDR3: CASSLGSTGELFF. The CDR3 DNA follows: TGTGCCAGCAGCTTGGGGAGCACCGGGGAGCTGTTTTTT.

This chain uses TRBV25-1 with TRBJ1-2; no firm D call. Per the germline V gene, CDR1 is MGHDK and CDR2 is SYGVNS. The V end was cut by 3 bases, the J end by 8 bases, with 13 bases between. The CDR3 spans 13 residues. CDR3 protein: CASSDAGGWGYTF. As DNA, the CDR3 is TGTGCCAGCAGTGACGCGGGAGGCTGGGGCTACACCTTC.

The V call is TRBV3-1 (or the pseudogene TRBV3-2), the J call TRBJ2-5, with 7 bases that match TRBD2. Per the germline V gene, CDR1 is LGHDT and CDR2 is YNNKEL (reference sequence). With 4 bases clipped from V and 5 bases from J, the junction kept 4 bases outside the gene matches. CDR3 size: 13 residues. Here the CDR3 DNA reads TGTGCCAGCAGCCCACTAGCGCGGGAGACCCAGTACTTC. This encodes CASSPLARETQYF.

DNA for the CDR3: TGTGCCGCGAGAGCGGGGGTCCTGAACACCGGGGAGCTGTTTTTT. It specifies CAARAGVLNTGELFF. The J gene is TRBJ2-2, the V gene TRBV6-6, with 8 bases matching TRBD2. Trimming cost V 11 bases and J 1 base; bases outside gene matches: 9. This CDR3 spans 15 amino acids. Germline lookup yields CDR1 MNHNY and CDR2 SVGAGI (reference sequence).

V is TRBV30 and J is TRBJ2-1, with a weak D call TRBD1 (6 bases). The CDR3 has 14 residues. The V gene's germline CDR1 is GTSNPN and CDR2 SVGIG (reference sequence). V was shortened by 2 bases and J by 0 bases, with 8 bases between the two germline ends. The chain's CDR3 is CAWSRGSSYNEQFF. The DNA of the CDR3 is TGTGCCTGGAGTAGGGGGAGCTCCTACAATGAGCAGTTCTTC.

As DNA, the CDR3 is TGTGCCAGCAGTTTAGTAGCGGGAGTCAATGAGCAGTTCTTC. It translates to CASSLVAGVNEQFF. The chain carries TRBV27 and TRBJ2-1; TRBD2 agrees at 9 bases. V lost 2 bases, J lost 6 bases, and 2 bases stayed unmatched. The germline V gene encodes CDR1 MNHEY and CDR2 SMNVEV (reference sequence). This CDR3 contains 14 residues.

This clone has only a few counts. The chain uses TRBV28 and TRBJ1-2; tentatively, D is TRBD1 (5 bases). This CDR3 comprises 13 residues. With 2 bases removed from V and 2 bases from J, the gap between germline ends came to 6 bases. Germline CDR1 is MDHEN and CDR2 is SYDVKM. The CDR3 spells CASSLRQNYGYTF. As DNA, the CDR3 is TGTGCCAGCAGTTTAAGACAGAACTATGGCTACACCTTC.

The chain employs TRBV28 and TRBJ2-7; D might be TRBD1 (5 bases). V lost 9 bases to trimming and J lost 2 bases, with 23 bases between them. The germline gives CDR1 MDHEN, CDR2 SYDVKM. The CDR3 extends over 16 amino acids. The CDR3 here is CARRQSHHRFPYEQYF. The DNA for the CDR3 is TGTGCCAGAAGACAGTCCCATCACCGATTTCCCTACGAGCAGTACTTC.

The rearrangement joins TRBV6-2 or TRBV6-3 to TRBJ1-5; the match to TRBD1 covers 10 bases. V gave up 4 bases and J gave up 4 bases; unmatched junction bases: 10. There are 17 residues in the CDR3. Germline V gene lookup returns CDR1 MNHEY and CDR2 SVGEGT. Here the CDR3 reads CASSSATGTGDNQPQHF. CDR3 sequence (DNA): TGTGCCAGCAGTTCCGCGACCGGGACAGGGGATAATCAGCCCCAGCATTTT.

This clone was detected many times. CDR3 in DNA: TGTGCCAGCAGCTTAGATGGGACAGGGTATAATGAGCAGTACTTC. Residues: CASSLDGTGYNEQYF. This chain uses TRBV11-2 with TRBJ2-7, with TRBD1 matching 9 bases. Losses at the gene ends were 0 bases for V and 7 bases for J; bases not matched to a gene: 7. Per germline, CDR1 SGHAT and CDR2 FQNNGV. The CDR3 spans 15 residues.

This clone came up once. The chain employs TRBV2 and TRBJ2-1; TRBD2 aligns across 15 bases. The CDR3 sequence is 17 residues long. V shed 7 bases, J shed 7 bases, and the junction held 11 bases outside the gene matches. CDR1 is SNHLY and CDR2 is FYNNEI in the germline V gene. The CDR3 loop reads CASTAGLAGGRWNEQFF. CDR3 nucleotides: TGTGCCAGCACGGCCGGACTAGCGGGGGGGCGTTGGAATGAGCAGTTCTTC.

V is TRBV5-1 and J is TRBJ2-1; D gene uncertain. The CDR3 runs 13 residues. The V gene lost 1 base and the J gene lost 4 bases, with 6 bases spanning the gap. Per the germline V gene, CDR1 is SGHRS and CDR2 is YFSETQ. For the CDR3, the DNA is TGCGCCAGCAGCTTGCCCACATACAATGAGCAGTTCTTC. This gives the protein CASSLPTYNEQFF.

The chain uses TRBV7-2 and TRBJ1-2; D is undetermined. Germline V gene sequence: CDR1 SGHTA, CDR2 FQGNSA. This CDR3 region has 14 residues. V was cut by 3 bases and J by 4 bases, with 12 bases left in between. This CDR3 reads CASSLGGISYGYTF. CDR3 sequence (DNA): TGTGCCAGCAGCTTGGGAGGGATTAGCTATGGCTACACCTTC.

This chain uses TRBV6-5 with TRBJ2-3; D is perhaps TRBD2 (6 bases). The CDR3 has 15 residues. Trimming left V 3 bases short and J 1 base short, with 11 bases between. CDR1 and CDR2 from the germline V gene are MNHEY and SVGAGI. The CDR3 DNA reads TGTGCCAGCAGTTATTTGGGGGAGGGCACAGATACGCAGTATTTT. Translated: CASSYLGEGTDTQYF.

The chain joins TRBV19 to TRBJ1-1; TRBD1 agrees at 8 bases. V lost 9 bases to trimming and J lost 1 base; unmatched junction nucleotides: 7. There are 14 residues in the CDR3. In germline, CDR1 is LNHDA, CDR2 SQIVND (reference sequence). This CDR3 reads CASRGQGGNTEAFF. CDR3 in DNA: TGTGCCAGCCGTGGACAGGGAGGGAACACTGAAGCTTTCTTT.

V and J are TRBV4-2 and TRBJ2-7; no clear D gene. Germline lookup yields CDR1 LGHNA and CDR2 YNFKEQ. This CDR3 region has 15 residues. V lost 0 bases and J 0 bases, leaving 9 bases between the germline ends. The CDR3 region is CASSQDLISSYEQYF. CDR3 DNA: TGTGCCAGCAGCCAAGATCTTATTAGCTCCTACGAGCAGTACTTC.

V usage is TRBV5-5 and J usage is TRBJ2-7, with 11 bases fitting TRBD2. Germline V gene lookup returns CDR1 SGHKS and CDR2 YYEKEE (reference sequence). V lost 0 bases, J lost 2 bases, and 4 bases stayed unmatched. The CDR3 runs 16 residues. CDR3 DNA sequence: TGTGCCAGCAGCTTGGAACCGACTAGCGGGACCTACGAGCAGTACTTC. The encoded protein is CASSLEPTSGTYEQYF.

This clone was recorded only once. The genes are TRBV25-1 and TRBJ2-2, with D perhaps matching TRBD1 (6 bases). V lost 4 bases and J lost 0, with 12 bases in between. From germline, CDR1 is MGHDK and CDR2 SYGVNS. This CDR3 has 16 amino acids. CDR3 in amino acids: CASSVPGQTNTGELFF. Here the CDR3 DNA reads TGTGCCAGCAGTGTCCCGGGACAAACGAACACCGGGGAGCTGTTTTTT.

The chain combines TRBV5-1 with TRBJ2-7; tentatively, D is TRBD1 (8 bases). The CDR3 covers 18 residues. V lost 1 base and J lost 2, with 22 bases in between. Per the germline V gene, CDR1 is SGHRS and CDR2 is YFSETQ. The CDR3 loop is CASSLIGGLGQGAYEQYF. In DNA, the CDR3 is TGCGCCAGCAGCTTGATCGGGGGGCTCGGACAGGGCGCCTACGAGCAGTACTTC.